This passage covers 9 T cell receptor beta chains from one sample sequenced in a study of control samples from healthy donors and cancer patients. Profiling relied on immunoSEQ multiplex PCR, and the TCRdb table lists in-frame clones only, not all of them. This sample carries roughly 170,000 clones, almost 90% of them seen once, and the ten largest clones take around 5%. Sequences were obtained from blood. The receptor source for this set is a woman aged 25 to 39 in good health.

This chain joins TRBV3-1 (or the pseudogene TRBV3-2) and TRBJ2-1; the D gene could be TRBD1 or TRBD2 (6 bases each). Trimming shortened V by 2 bases and J by 8 bases, and 19 bases separated the two germline ends. The CDR3 is 16 amino acids. CDR1 is LGHDT and CDR2 is YNNKEL in the germline V gene (reference sequence). The CDR3 loop reads CASSQTFWGAGDEQFF. DNA of the CDR3: TGTGCCAGCAGCCAAACTTTTTGGGGGGCCGGGGATGAGCAGTTCTTC.

The CDR3: CASSPSSDGYTF. CDR3 bases: TGTGCCAGCAGCCCCTCCTCGGATGGCTACACCTTC. The rearrangement links TRBV21-1 to TRBJ1-2. TRBV21-1 is a pseudogene segment. The CDR3 runs 12 residues.

The rearrangement links TRBV11-3 to TRBJ2-3, with 10 bases lining up with TRBD1. After removal of 5 bases from V and 0 bases from J, the junction contained 5 bases not matched to a gene. The CDR3 sequence is 16 residues long. CDR1 and CDR2 (germline): SGHNT, YENEEA. CDR3 amino acids: CASSEGTGVSTDTQYF. CDR3 nucleotides: TGTGCCAGCAGCGAGGGGACAGGGGTTAGCACAGATACGCAGTATTTT.

The chain has TRBV12-2 and TRBJ2-7; the table's D call, TRBD2, has no DNA check behind it. TRBV12-2 is a documented pseudogene. The CDR3 extends over 16 amino acids. The CDR3 region has the DNA TGTGCAAGTCGCTTACCCCCGACGGGGAGACCCTACGAGCAGTACTTC. Translating it yields CASRLPPTGRPYEQYF.

This sequence joins TRBV7-2 and TRBJ2-7, with 15 bases fitting TRBD2. This CDR3 has 16 amino acids. Germline CDR1 and CDR2: SGHTA and FQGNSA. Trimming cost V 5 bases and J 7 bases; bases outside gene matches: 9. The CDR3, as DNA: TGTGCCAGCAGCACCAGTGGACTAGCGGGAGGGGGGGAGCAGTACTTC. Residues: CASSTSGLAGGGEQYF.

The rearrangement links TRBV18 to TRBJ2-7; tentative D call: TRBD2 (5 bases). The CDR3 length is 15 residues. Germline CDR1 reads KGHSH; CDR2 reads LQKENI. Trimming removed 2 bases at V and 3 bases at J, with 14 bases between. CDR3 nucleotides: TGTGCCAGCTCACCAAACAGTGGAGGAGGCTACGAGCAGTACTTC. Its protein is CASSPNSGGGYEQYF. Full variable domain (rest looked up from reference TRBV18 and TRBJ2-7): NAGVMQNPRHLVRRRGQEARLRCSPMKGHSHVYWYRQLPEEGLKFMVYLQKENIIDESGMPKERFSAEFPKEGPSILRIQQVVRGDSAAYFCASSPNSGGGYEQYFGPGTRLTVT.

The chain links TRBV9 to TRBJ1-1; D is unresolved. V gave up 3 bases and J gave up 4 bases, with 10 bases separating them. Germline CDR1 reads SGDLS; CDR2 reads YYNGEE. This CDR3 has 13 amino acids. CDR3 bases: TGTGCCAGCAGCGCAGGAGGTAGCACTGAAGCTTTCTTT. Its translation: CASSAGGSTEAFF.

The chain couples TRBV15 to TRBJ2-4; TRBD2 matches 9 bases. CDR3 length: 17 amino acids. V was clipped by 0 bases and J by 6 bases; unmatched bases: 9. The germline gives CDR1 LNHNV, CDR2 YYDKDF (reference sequence). The CDR3, as DNA: TGTGCCACCAGCAGAGAAGGATTGGCGGGAGGGGGAAACATTCAGTACTTC. It specifies CATSREGLAGGGNIQYF. The full variable domain, completed using reference TRBV15 and TRBJ2-4, is DAMVIQNPRYQVTQFGKPVTLSCSQTLNHNVMYWYQQKSSQAPKLLFHYYDKDFNNEADTPDNFQSRRPNTSFCFLDIRSPGLGDTAMYLCATSREGLAGGGNIQYFGAGTRLSVL.

The rearrangement links TRBV20-1 to TRBJ2-2, with D perhaps given as TRBD1 or TRBD2 (5 bases each). With 3 bases removed from V and 3 bases from J, the gap between germline ends came to 17 bases. Germline CDR1 DFQATT, CDR2 SNEGSKA (reference sequence). This CDR3 is built from 16 residues. Here the CDR3 reads CSASGTASADTGELFF. CDR3 coding DNA: TGCAGTGCTAGTGGGACCGCCTCCGCTGACACCGGGGAGCTGTTTTTT.